This entry features one T cell receptor beta chain sequence. This clone has only one observation. Its antigen target is currently unknown. Per-base qualities were not stored, and no clone one base away is much larger. V is reduced by 4 bases and J by 7 bases, leaving a spacing of 22 bases between them. The CDR3 starts with the cysteine, ends with the phenylalanine, and has 16 residues. Kept here is only the CDR3 DNA, which spans 48 bases and is read in frame from base 1. In the germline V gene (reference sequence), CDR1 corresponds to LNHDA and CDR2 to SQIVND. Unstimulated PBMCs, after thawing, were stained for CD3, CD4 and CD8 and then FACS-sorted into CD3+CD4+ and CD3+CD8+ populations. All 8 studied subjects were randomized to immunosuppression withdrawal. The Qiagen DNeasy Blood and Tissue Kit was used for isolation of genomic DNA. The data belong to a study of T cell clones after liver transplantation (dated by TCRdb to about 2019). Regarding the study in general: Samples were obtained from ITN030ST, a randomized trial in which withdrawal of immunosuppression was attempted within 2 years of liver transplantation. After a pre-transplant mixed lymphocyte reaction, TCRbeta sequencing was used to pinpoint donor-reactive T cell clones, which were subsequently tracked in post-transplant blood. As an antigen-independent comparator for the donor-reactive sequences, third party-reactive TCRbeta sequences from pre-transplant MLRs were identified as well. Of the eight recipients, a few were HCV-positive, while the remaining recipients had been transplanted for non-autoimmune, non-viral indications. Until randomization at 12-24 months post-transplant, subjects were given standard immunosuppression, with no induction therapy. Tolerance was defined as complete withdrawal of immunosuppression for at least one year without a rise in liver enzymes beyond twice the upper limit of normal. Blood samples were collected pre-transplant, pre-randomization before withdrawal, and post-randomization after either full withdrawal or failed withdrawal. Of the 8 liver transplant recipients making up the studied cohort, 3 were classified as tolerant and 5 as non-tolerant.

Using immunoSEQ, frozen genomic DNA was subjected to high-throughput TCRbeta CDR3 sequencing, a process that included PCR amplification, mapping, bias correction and internal controls. The paper's data handling went like this. Only productive rearrangements were retained, and each unique TCRbeta sequence was defined by its CDR3 nucleotide sequence together with its V and J gene. For a sequence to be called donor-reactive, it needed a frequency of at least 0.01% and at least 5-fold expansion in CFSE-low cells compared with unstimulated pre-transplant cells. To ensure at least 90% detection power, minimum frequency thresholds were set for each subject based on that subject's lowest-template unstimulated sample. Jensen-Shannon divergence between the top 1000 TCRbeta sequences post-transplant and pre-transplant was used to measure repertoire turnover. Two-sided Fisher's exact tests were used to test for changes in the detection of donor-reactive sequences. TCRdb obtained this table from immuneACCESS and retained in-frame rearrangements with V and J assigned. These tables miss some clones; where compared with another copy, unresolved V genes account for less than half of the shortfall, and the remainder is unexplained. That table supplies the V and J calls and clone size; D and trimming were determined from the DNA. The sample includes around 76,000 clones, with 80% observed a single time. The top ten clones comprise approximately 0.79% of the sample.

Points the paper makes about the study in general: In two subjects, low numbers of available donor cells limited the measurable donor-reactive repertoire. The decline in donor-reactive sequences exceeded the decline in third party-reactive sequences, suggesting partial antigen-specific deletion that was unrelated to withdrawal success. In 5 of 8 subjects, regardless of tolerance or HCV status, circulating donor-reactive CD4 TCRbeta sequences dropped significantly post-transplant. Because no allograft tissue specimens were available, donor-reactive T cells may have migrated into the graft instead of being deleted. When repertoire turnover was taken into account, detection of donor-reactive sequences was significantly reduced in 7 of 8 subjects for CD4 and in 8 of 8 subjects for CD8. The conclusions were preliminary, being limited by small, heterogeneous patient numbers and by non-standardized post-transplant time points.

Recombination connected TRBV19 to TRBJ1-2; a weak D assignment points to TRBD1 (5 bases agree). Sequencing was performed on CD4+ T cells from blood, taken 12 months after liver transplant. The sequence was obtained from a human patient who received a liver transplant. It is possible that, after a transplant, some T cells come from the graft donor. The sequenced DNA: TGTGCCAGTAGTACAACAGGCCTTGTAACTATACGTGGCTACACCTTC. This translates into CASSTTGLVTIRGYTF. Outside the CDR3, residues come from the reference TRBV19 and TRBJ1-2 proteins, so the full variable domain is: DGGITQSPKYLFRKEGQNVTLSCEQNLNHDAMYWYRQDPGQGLRLIYYSQIVNDFQKGDIAEGYSVSREKKESFPLTVTSAQKNPTAFYLCASSTTGLVTIRGYTFGSGTRLTVV.